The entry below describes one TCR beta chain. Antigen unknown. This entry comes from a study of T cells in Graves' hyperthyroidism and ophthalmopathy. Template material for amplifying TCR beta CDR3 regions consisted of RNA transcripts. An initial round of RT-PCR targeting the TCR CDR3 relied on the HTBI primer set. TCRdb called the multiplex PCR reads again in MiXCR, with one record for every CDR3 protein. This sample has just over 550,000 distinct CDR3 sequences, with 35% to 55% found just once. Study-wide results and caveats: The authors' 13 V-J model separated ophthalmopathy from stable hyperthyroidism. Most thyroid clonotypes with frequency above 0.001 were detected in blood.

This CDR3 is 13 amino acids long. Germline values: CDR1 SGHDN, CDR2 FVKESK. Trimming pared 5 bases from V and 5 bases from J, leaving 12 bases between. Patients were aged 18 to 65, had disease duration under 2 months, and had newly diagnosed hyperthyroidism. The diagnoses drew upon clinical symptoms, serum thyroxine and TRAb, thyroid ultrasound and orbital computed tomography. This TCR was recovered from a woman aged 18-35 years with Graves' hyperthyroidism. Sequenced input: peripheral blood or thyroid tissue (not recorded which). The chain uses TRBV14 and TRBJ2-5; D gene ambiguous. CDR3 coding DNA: TGTGCCAGCAGCTCTGGGTTGAAGGAGACCCAGTACTTC. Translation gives CASSSGLKETQYF.